This T cell receptor beta chain originates from a study of control samples from healthy donors and cancer patients. Here immunoSEQ multiplex PCR was the method, and the copy in TCRdb shows in-frame clones only, minus some. Altogether approximately 97,000 clones are present, about 90% being singletons, with the ten largest covering 13% to 15%. This CDR3 has 17 residues. The germline gives CDR1 SGHRS, CDR2 YFSETQ. V lost 1 base, J lost 4 bases, and 8 bases stayed unmatched. The sequence was collected from a young man in good health. Sequencing input: blood. The J gene is TRBJ2-5, the V gene TRBV5-1, with 12 bases fitting TRBD1. CDR3 protein: CASSLTGTGGWGETQYF. The CDR3 DNA sequence: TGCGCCAGCAGCTTGACCGGGACAGGGGGCTGGGGAGAGACCCAGTACTTC.